Here is one TCR beta chain with its context. What it binds is not known. This specimen belongs to a study of T cell responses to AZD1222 COVID-19 vaccine. Study-level findings and limits: Of the AZD1222 recipients, only 5 to 7 were seropositive at baseline. Most donors were white British and more were female, and clonal diversity was possibly underestimated.

TCRdb's copy holds only in-frame clones and misses some; the assay was immunoSEQ multiplex PCR. Counted here are 140,000 or so clones, approximately 90% occurring once; the ten biggest clones make up under 2%. The CDR3 runs to 15 residues. Trimming shortened V by 3 bases and J by 1 base, and 10 bases separated the two germline ends. The germline V gene encodes CDR1 LNHDA and CDR2 SQIVND (reference sequence). This chain joins TRBV19 and TRBJ1-5; D call uncertain. The sequence was obtained from an adult who received the AZD1222 COVID-19 vaccine. The sample was peripheral blood, taken 28 days after the second AZD1222 dose. The DNA for the CDR3 is TGTGCCAGTAGTATGCAGCCGGGCAGCAATCAGCCCCAGCATTTT. It codes for CASSMQPGSNQPQHF. Together with reference TRBV19 and TRBJ1-5, the CDR3 gives the full variable domain: DGGITQSPKYLFRKEGQNVTLSCEQNLNHDAMYWYRQDPGQGLRLIYYSQIVNDFQKGDIAEGYSVSREKKESFPLTVTSAQKNPTAFYLCASSMQPGSNQPQHFGDGTRLSIL.